This TCR beta chain was identified during a study of regulatory T cells in long-lasting Graves disease. Findings of the study overall: Persistent disease was associated with favored TRBV28 usage and with favored use of TRBJ1-2 and TRBJ2-5.

As for time point: newly diagnosed GD, antithyroid drugs for less than 3 months. RNA extracted from PBMCs served as the sequencing template. This clonotype was picked up many times. Its specificity is not known. CDR3 length equals 14 residues. Germline V CDR1 and CDR2: SGHAT, FQDESV (reference sequence). The ends lost 5 bases at V and 5 bases at J; junction bases unmatched: 7. The TCR beta library used iRepertoire HTBI primers with Arm-PCR amplification of CDR3. TCRdb independently ran MiXCR on the multiplex PCR reads; one entry per CDR3 protein. Altogether about 560,000 distinct CDR3 sequences are present, roughly 15% being singletons, with the ten largest covering 12%. Another study also made use of these data, one on T cells in Graves' hyperthyroidism and ophthalmopathy. This second study says: Appearing also in blood were most of the thyroid clonotypes expanded above 0.001. Onset of ophthalmopathy came a median roughly 6.9 months after the model predicted it.

This chain links TRBV11-1 with TRBJ2-7; 9 bases agree with TRBD2. Source: peripheral blood mononuclear cells (PBMCs), taken at new diagnosis, from a patient treated with antithyroid drugs. The sequence derives from a man aged 18 to 29 with Graves disease. The CDR3 nucleotides are TGTGCCAGCAGCCCCAGCGGGAGGACAAACGAGCAGTACTTC. It encodes CASSPSGRTNEQYF.